These 19 T cell receptor beta chains share one sample of origin, sequenced in a study of shared clonotypes between healthy human individuals. This table comes from immunoSEQ multiplex PCR, and its TCRdb copy is limited to in-frame clones, with some not included. The sample yields about 2.2 million clones, 85% to 95% seen once. CD45RO-negative CD8 cells positively selected for CCR7 made up the naive population, which excluded terminally differentiated effector memory CD45RA+ cells. Sequenced: naive CD8+ T cells from PBMCs. Receptor source: a man between 18 and 29 years old in good health. Some clones in this sample may be carry-over from other donors' samples.

V and J are TRBV2 and TRBJ1-1; TRBD1 might be the D (5 bases). The V gene's germline CDR1 is SNHLY and CDR2 FYNNEI. CDR3 length: 13 amino acids. The ends were cut back, 9 bases at V and 0 bases at J, with 11 bases in the middle. The CDR3 coding sequence is TGTGCCAGGGCGGACACCCTGAACACTGAAGCTTTCTTT. This codes for CARADTLNTEAFF.

This chain connects TRBV29-1 to TRBJ1-1; D perhaps matches TRBD1 (5 bases). The CDR3 length is 10 residues. Trimming shortened V by 7 bases and J by 6 bases, and 9 bases separated the two germline ends. Germline CDR1 SQVTM, CDR2 ANQGSEA. The CDR3 region is CSAPGPEAFF. The DNA for the CDR3 is TGCAGCGCCCCGGGGCCTGAAGCTTTCTTT.

CDR3 sequence (DNA): TGCGCCAGCAGCCAAGATACTTGGGCTGGGGACACTGAAGCTTTCTTT. Its translation: CASSQDTWAGDTEAFF. The V gene is TRBV4-3, the J gene TRBJ1-1; D is uncertain. There are 16 residues in the CDR3. V lost 0 bases to trimming and J lost 3 bases, with 14 bases between them. The germline V gene has CDR1 LGHNA and CDR2 YSLEER.

The chain links TRBV18 to TRBJ1-4; D may be TRBD1 (5 bases). Per germline, CDR1 KGHSH and CDR2 LQKENI. The ends were cut back, 0 bases at V and 5 bases at J, with 7 bases in the middle. The CDR3 is 14 amino acids. Here the CDR3 DNA reads TGTGCCAGCTCACCACCGGGACGGAATGAAAAACTGTTTTTT. Translating it yields CASSPPGRNEKLFF.

The CDR3 protein is CASSTRYRYYEQYF. The CDR3 DNA reads as TGTGCCAGCAGCACGAGATACAGATACTACGAGCAGTACTTC. V gene TRBV5-6 combines with J gene TRBJ2-7, with D uncertain. The CDR3 contains 14 residues. The germline V gene has CDR1 SGHDT and CDR2 YYEEEE. Deletions cut 4 bases from V and 3 bases from J, with 14 bases between.

The chain is built from TRBV28 and TRBJ2-7; D unclear. V was cut by 3 bases and J by 0 bases, with 6 bases left in between. CDR1 and CDR2 (germline): MDHEN, SYDVKM. This CDR3 is built from 13 residues. The CDR3 nucleotides are TGTGCCAGCAGTTTTACTGACTCCTACGAGCAGTACTTC. This encodes CASSFTDSYEQYF. Looking up the rest from reference TRBV28 and TRBJ2-7 gives the full variable domain: DVKVTQSSRYLVKRTGEKVFLECVQDMDHENMFWYRQDPGLGLRLIYFSYDVKMKEKGDIPEGYSVSREKKERFSLILESASTNQTSMYLCASSFTDSYEQYFGPGTRLTVT.

V and J are TRBV5-1 and TRBJ1-1; D is possibly TRBD1 (6 bases). Germline lookup yields CDR1 SGHRS and CDR2 YFSETQ. V was shortened by 4 bases and J by 0 bases, with 19 bases between the two germline ends. CDR3 length: 17 amino acids. CDR3 sequence: CASSPNRVGKVNTEAFF. In DNA, the CDR3 is TGCGCCAGCAGCCCGAACAGGGTGGGAAAGGTGAACACTGAAGCTTTCTTT.

The chain combines TRBV28 with TRBJ2-7; the D gene is possibly TRBD1 (6 bases). V shed 5 bases and J shed 3 bases, with 14 bases lying between them. CDR1 is MDHEN and CDR2 is SYDVKM in the germline V gene. The CDR3 contains 14 residues. The CDR3 nucleotides read TGTGCCAGCAGTCGACCAGGGGTTTACTACGAGCAGTACTTC. As protein: CASSRPGVYYEQYF.

Concerning this clone: This CDR3 is missing its conserved last phenylalanine or tryptophan, likely due to a read error. The rearrangement uses TRBV27 and TRBJ2-7; possibly TRBD1 for D (6 bases). CDR3 length: 14 residues. Trimming took off 8 bases at V and 4 bases at J, with 18 bases between the two ends. Per the germline V gene, CDR1 is MNHEY and CDR2 is SMNVEV (reference sequence). The CDR3 sequence: CASGHGDNRYEQYL. The CDR3 coding sequence is TGTGCCAGCGGCCATGGGGACAATCGGTACGAGCAGTACCTC.

A word on this clone: Additional DNA sequences in this sample encode the identical CDR3. The chain couples TRBV11-2 to TRBJ2-3, with unresolved D. The CDR3 covers 15 residues. The V end lost 1 base, the J end lost 0 bases, and 8 bases lay between the germline ends. The germline V gene has CDR1 SGHAT and CDR2 FQNNGV. In DNA, the CDR3 is TGTGCCAGCAGCTTAGTCCTGGCTAGCACAGATACGCAGTATTTT. Encoded protein: CASSLVLASTDTQYF.

V and J are TRBV27 and TRBJ1-1, with no clear D. CDR1 and CDR2 (germline): MNHEY, SMNVEV (reference sequence). With 2 bases removed from V and 3 bases from J, the gap between germline ends came to 13 bases. The CDR3 consists of 15 residues. Here the CDR3 reads CASSLNVRGYTEAFF. The CDR3 nucleotides are TGTGCCAGCAGTTTAAACGTGCGGGGTTACACTGAAGCTTTCTTT.

The rearrangement uses TRBV5-8 and TRBJ2-7; 11 bases map to TRBD1. This CDR3 region has 15 residues. Germline V lookup: CDR1 SGHTS, CDR2 YDEGEE. V shed 0 bases and J 6 bases; nucleotides not matched to a gene: 5. CDR3 in amino acids: CASSLAGQGGAEQYF. CDR3 DNA: TGTGCCAGCAGCTTGGCGGGACAGGGGGGGGCCGAGCAGTACTTC.

The V call is TRBV27, the J call TRBJ2-7, with a tentative D call TRBD2 (5 bases). Trimming cost V 5 bases and J 3 bases, with 23 bases left between them. The CDR3 spans 17 residues. Per the germline V gene, CDR1 is MNHEY and CDR2 is SMNVEV (reference sequence). The CDR3 nucleotides are TGTGCCAGCAGTCTGATACCGCCTAACAGTGGGAGCTACGAGCAGTACTTC. It is translated as CASSLIPPNSGSYEQYF.

The J gene is TRBJ2-4, the V gene TRBV4-1; D is possibly TRBD1 (6 bases). Germline V lookup: CDR1 MGHRA, CDR2 YSYEKL. The CDR3 spans 14 residues. The V and J ends lost 4 bases and 5 bases respectively, with 12 bases between them. In DNA form, the CDR3 reads TGCGCCAGCAGCCCCGCGGACAGCCAAAACATTCAGTACTTC. This codes for CASSPADSQNIQYF.

Comments on this clone: Additional DNA sequences in this sample encode the identical CDR3. The rearrangement uses TRBV28 and TRBJ2-5; 10 bases are a match to TRBD2. CDR1 and CDR2 from the germline V gene are MDHEN and SYDVKM. This CDR3 region has 15 residues. V trimming: 4 bases; J trimming: 5 bases; junction bases outside the gene matches: 7. CDR3 protein: CASSSGTSERETQYF. The CDR3 DNA is TGTGCCAGCAGTTCGGGGACTAGCGAGCGGGAGACCCAGTACTTC.

V is TRBV6-7 and J is TRBJ2-1, with TRBD1 matching 7 bases. TRBV6-7 is noted as an ORF with a role that remains uncertain. The CDR3 runs 17 residues. The ends lost 6 bases at V and 4 bases at J; junction bases unmatched: 15. The CDR3 DNA sequence: TGTGCCAGCAGCGATGACCGGGACAGACTGACTTACAATGAGCAGTTCTTC. Its translation: CASSDDRDRLTYNEQFF.

The chain carries TRBV2 and TRBJ2-7, with D possibly called TRBD1 or TRBD2 (6 bases each). Germline CDR1 and CDR2: SNHLY and FYNNEI. The V end was cut by 8 bases, the J end by 4 bases, with 15 bases between. This CDR3 comprises 13 residues. CDR3 sequence (DNA): TGTGCCAGCGTTAGGGGGGCTGCGTACGAGCAGTACTTC. This sequence encodes CASVRGAAYEQYF. The full variable domain, in which reference TRBV2 and TRBJ2-7 provide the parts outside the CDR3, is EPEVTQTPSHQVTQMGQEVILRCVPISNHLYFYWYRQILGQKVEFLVSFYNNEISEKSEIFDDQFSVERPDGSNFTLKIRSTKLEDSAMYFCASVRGAAYEQYFGPGTRLTVT.

J is TRBJ2-1 and V is TRBV27; 8 positions agree with TRBD1. The V segment lost 4 bases and the J segment 9 bases; nucleotides outside the gene matches: 5. From germline, CDR1 is MNHEY and CDR2 SMNVEV (reference sequence). The CDR3 runs to 13 residues. The CDR3 sequence: CASSYRGNREQFF. In nucleotides, the CDR3 is TGTGCCAGCAGTTACAGGGGGAACCGTGAGCAGTTCTTC.

The chain combines TRBV7-6 with TRBJ2-3; 11 nucleotides match TRBD2. Germline V gene sequence: CDR1 SGHVS, CDR2 FNYEAQ. CDR3 length equals 16 residues. The junction had 5 bases not matched to a gene; V was cut back by 4 bases and J by 2 bases. This CDR3 reads CASSSGTSGYTDTQYF. DNA of the CDR3: TGTGCCAGCAGCTCCGGGACTAGCGGTTACACAGATACGCAGTATTTT.